The following is a T cell receptor beta chain sequence with its context. This specimen comes from a study of graft-versus-host responses after intestinal transplantation. Germline assignment: CDR1 MDHEN and CDR2 SYDVKM. V was clipped by 7 bases and J by 7 bases; unmatched bases: 4. The CDR3 covers 12 residues. Profiled with immunoSEQ multiplex PCR; TCRdb holds only in-frame clones, not every one. The table shows roughly 9,900 clones, with just under 95% occurring only once. The chain has TRBV28 and TRBJ1-5, with 7 bases lining up with TRBD1. The sequence came from a human patient who received an intestinal transplant, so some T cells may come from the graft donor. Sample: PBMCs, taken 8 days after intestinal transplant. The CDR3 reads CASKTGSQPQHF. Written as DNA, the CDR3 is TGTGCCAGCAAGACAGGGTCCCAGCCCCAGCATTTT.